This TCR beta chain originates from a study of CD8 T cells in Susac syndrome. About this clonotype itself: Its antigen is undetermined.

Negative isolation yielded CD8+ and CD4+ T cells; FACS enriched TEMRA cells. With random hexamers, roughly 0.45 to 1 ug RNA was reverse transcribed. Across 54 Vbeta and 13 Jbeta, immunoSEQ multiplex PCR amplified TCR beta CDR3. TCRdb ran MiXCR on the immunoSEQ multiplex PCR reads and lists one entry per CDR3 protein. The sample gives a few hundred thousand distinct CDR3 sequences, 92% of which show up once; about 0.07% is in the top ten. CDR3 length equals 13 residues. Per the germline V gene, CDR1 is DFQATT and CDR2 is SNEGSKA (reference sequence). V trimming: 4 bases; J trimming: 4 bases; junction bases outside the gene matches: 6. Study-wide findings and caveats: It was acknowledged in the study that the number of individuals who were included in its TCR sequencing and HLA analysis was relatively small.

This receptor was obtained from a human donor with multiple sclerosis. The chain is built from TRBV20-1 and TRBJ2-5; 7 bases agree with TRBD2. Sequencing used CD4+ T cells from PBMCs. CDR3 nucleotides: TGCAGTGCTATTGGACTAGTCGGAGAGACCCAGTACTTC. Translation: CSAIGLVGETQYF.